The T cell receptor beta chain described here comes from a study of glioma-infiltrating T cells. The iRepertoire nested amplicon-rescue multiplex PCR amplified TCR alpha and beta CDR3s from RNA. TCRdb redid the calling of the multiplex PCR reads with MiXCR, one entry per CDR3 protein. The sample includes around 130,000 distinct CDR3 sequences, around 23% of them seen just once. Only a few counts were recorded for this clonotype. Source material: glioma tissue, nonneoplastic brain tissue, or PBMCs (not recorded which). The source is a human donor with low-grade glioma or glioblastoma, undergoing nonglioma brain surgery, or in good health (not recorded which).

CDR3 region: CASSPRPGDEQFF. The CDR3 nucleotides are TGTGCCAGCAGCCCAAGACCTGGCGATGAGCAGTTCTTC. This chain connects TRBV7-8 to TRBJ2-1; no clear D gene. The CDR3 is 13 amino acids. CDR1 is SGHVS and CDR2 is FQNEAQ in the germline V gene. Trimming stripped 5 bases from V and 8 bases from J, with 13 bases between.